The following is a T cell receptor beta chain sequence with its context. Antigen unknown. The data are from a study of Ad26.COV2.S vaccination and SARS-CoV-2 variants. Overall study context: The authors gave Ad26.COV2.S intramuscularly, either once or twice 56 days apart.

Here immunoSEQ multiplex PCR was the method, and the copy in TCRdb shows in-frame clones only, minus some. The table lists about 350,000 clones, 65% to 90% of them singletons, with approximately 12% in the top ten. Treatment denoted: roughly 18 received Ad26.COV2.S at low or high dose, single or two shots; about 5 received placebo; per-sample allocation not given. Repertoires come from day 63 after the first vaccine or placebo injection. It was an adult aged 18-55 years in Boston who was the donor. As its vector, the vaccine had Ad26, which expressed Wuhan-strain SARS-CoV-2 spike. Study outcomes and limitations: The study found similar non-spike TCR breadth in vaccine and placebo recipients.

CDR1 and CDR2 from the germline V gene are SGHAT and FQDESV (reference sequence). Trimming shortened V by 5 bases and J by 5 bases, and 15 bases separated the two germline ends. The CDR3 is made up of 14 amino acids. The genes are TRBV11-1 and TRBJ2-5; maybe TRBD1 (6 bases). The TCR originated in a person between 18 and 59 years old who received the Ad26.COV2.S COVID-19 vaccine or a placebo. The sequenced sample was peripheral blood, obtained in a trial of Ad26.COV2.S vaccine versus placebo. The CDR3 reads CASSPDTGLETQYF. The CDR3 coding sequence is TGTGCCAGCAGCCCGGACACAGGGCTGGAGACCCAGTACTTC.